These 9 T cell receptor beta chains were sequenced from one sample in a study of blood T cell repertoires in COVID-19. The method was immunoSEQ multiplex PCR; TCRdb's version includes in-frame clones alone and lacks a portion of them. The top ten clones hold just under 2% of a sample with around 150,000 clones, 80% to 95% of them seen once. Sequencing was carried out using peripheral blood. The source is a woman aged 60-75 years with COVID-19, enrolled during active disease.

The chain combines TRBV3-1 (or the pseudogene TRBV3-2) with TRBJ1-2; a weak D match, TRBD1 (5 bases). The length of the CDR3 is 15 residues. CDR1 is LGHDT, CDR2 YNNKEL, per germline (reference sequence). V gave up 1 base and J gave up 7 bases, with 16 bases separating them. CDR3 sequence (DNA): TGTGCCAGCAGCCAAGGGGCGATACGGGGGGGTGGCTACACCTTC. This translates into CASSQGAIRGGGYTF.

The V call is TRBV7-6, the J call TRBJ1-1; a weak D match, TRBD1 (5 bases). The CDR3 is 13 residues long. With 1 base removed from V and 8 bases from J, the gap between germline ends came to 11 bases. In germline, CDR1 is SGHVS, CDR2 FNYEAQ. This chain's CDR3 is CASSLEGRSEAFF. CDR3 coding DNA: TGTGCCAGCAGCTTAGAGGGGCGGTCCGAAGCTTTCTTT.

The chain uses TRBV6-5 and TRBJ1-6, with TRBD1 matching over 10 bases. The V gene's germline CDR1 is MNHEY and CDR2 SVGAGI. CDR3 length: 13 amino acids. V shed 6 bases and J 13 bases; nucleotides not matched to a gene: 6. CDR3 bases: TGTGCCAGCAGCCGGGACAGGGGTTACCCCCTCCACTTT. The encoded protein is CASSRDRGYPLHF.

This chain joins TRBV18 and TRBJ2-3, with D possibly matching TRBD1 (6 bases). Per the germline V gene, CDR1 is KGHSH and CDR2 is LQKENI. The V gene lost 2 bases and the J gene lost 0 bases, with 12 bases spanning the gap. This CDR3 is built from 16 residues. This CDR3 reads CASSPIYGQSTDTQYF. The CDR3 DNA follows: TGTGCCAGCTCACCAATTTATGGACAGAGCACAGATACGCAGTATTTT.

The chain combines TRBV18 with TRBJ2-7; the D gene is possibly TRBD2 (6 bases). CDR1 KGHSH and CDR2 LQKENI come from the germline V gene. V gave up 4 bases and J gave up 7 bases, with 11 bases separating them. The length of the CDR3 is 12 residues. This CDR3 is CASSRSGREQYF. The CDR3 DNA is TGTGCCAGCTCACGGTCAGGGAGGGAGCAGTACTTC.

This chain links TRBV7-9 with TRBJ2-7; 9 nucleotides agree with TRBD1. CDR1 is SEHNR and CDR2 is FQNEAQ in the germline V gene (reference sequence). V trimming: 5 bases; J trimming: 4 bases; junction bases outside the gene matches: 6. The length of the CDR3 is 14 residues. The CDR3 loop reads CASSRDRDFYEQYF. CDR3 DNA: TGTGCCAGCAGCCGGGACAGGGACTTTTACGAGCAGTACTTC. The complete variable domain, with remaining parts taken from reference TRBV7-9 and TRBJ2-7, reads DTGVSQNPRHKITKRGQNVTFRCDPISEHNRLYWYRQTLGQGPEFLTYFQNEAQLEKSRLLSDRFSAERPKGSFSTLEIQRTEQGDSAMYLCASSRDRDFYEQYFGPGTRLTVT.

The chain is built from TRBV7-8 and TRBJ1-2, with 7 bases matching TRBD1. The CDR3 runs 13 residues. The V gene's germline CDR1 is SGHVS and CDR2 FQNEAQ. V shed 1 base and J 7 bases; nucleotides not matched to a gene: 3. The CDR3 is CASSLGAGGGYTF. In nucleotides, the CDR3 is TGTGCCAGCAGCTTAGGGGCAGGGGGTGGCTACACCTTC.

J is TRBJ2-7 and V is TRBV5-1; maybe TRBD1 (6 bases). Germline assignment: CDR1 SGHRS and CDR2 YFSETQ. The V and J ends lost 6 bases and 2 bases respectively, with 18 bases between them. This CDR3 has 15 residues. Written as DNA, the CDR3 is TGCGCCAGCACTAACACCGGGACACTGCCCTACGAGCAGTACTTC. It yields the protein CASTNTGTLPYEQYF.

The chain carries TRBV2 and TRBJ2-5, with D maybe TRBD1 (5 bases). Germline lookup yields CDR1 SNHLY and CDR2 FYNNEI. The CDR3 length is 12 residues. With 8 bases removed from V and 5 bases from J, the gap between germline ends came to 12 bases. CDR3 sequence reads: CASGATAETQYF. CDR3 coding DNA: TGTGCCAGCGGGGCTACCGCGGAGACCCAGTACTTC.